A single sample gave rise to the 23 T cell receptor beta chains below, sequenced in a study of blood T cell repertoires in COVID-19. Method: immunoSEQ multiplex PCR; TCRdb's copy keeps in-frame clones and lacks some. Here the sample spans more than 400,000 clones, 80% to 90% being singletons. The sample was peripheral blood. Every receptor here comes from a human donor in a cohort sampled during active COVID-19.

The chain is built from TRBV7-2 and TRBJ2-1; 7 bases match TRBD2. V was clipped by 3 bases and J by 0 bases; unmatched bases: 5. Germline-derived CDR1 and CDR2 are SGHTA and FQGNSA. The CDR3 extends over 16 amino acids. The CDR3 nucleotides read TGTGCCAGCAGCTTGGCGGGAGAGAACTCCTACAATGAGCAGTTCTTC. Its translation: CASSLAGENSYNEQFF.

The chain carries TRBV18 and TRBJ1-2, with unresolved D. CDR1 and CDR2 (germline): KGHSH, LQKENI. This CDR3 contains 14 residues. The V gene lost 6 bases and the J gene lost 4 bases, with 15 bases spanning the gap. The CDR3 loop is CASSHQEQSYGYTF. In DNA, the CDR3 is TGTGCCAGCTCTCACCAAGAACAGAGCTATGGCTACACCTTC.

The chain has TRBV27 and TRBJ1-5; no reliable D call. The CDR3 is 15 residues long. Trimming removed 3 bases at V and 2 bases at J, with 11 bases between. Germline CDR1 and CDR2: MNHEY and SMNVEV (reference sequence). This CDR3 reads CASSFKFRGNQPQHF. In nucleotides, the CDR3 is TGTGCCAGCAGTTTCAAATTTAGAGGCAATCAGCCCCAGCATTTT.

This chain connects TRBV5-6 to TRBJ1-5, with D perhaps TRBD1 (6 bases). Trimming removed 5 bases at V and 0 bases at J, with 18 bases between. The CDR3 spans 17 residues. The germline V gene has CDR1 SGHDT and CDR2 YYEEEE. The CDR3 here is CASSSMQGPLSNQPQHF. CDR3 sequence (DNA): TGTGCCAGCAGTTCAATGCAGGGGCCGCTTAGCAATCAGCCCCAGCATTTT.

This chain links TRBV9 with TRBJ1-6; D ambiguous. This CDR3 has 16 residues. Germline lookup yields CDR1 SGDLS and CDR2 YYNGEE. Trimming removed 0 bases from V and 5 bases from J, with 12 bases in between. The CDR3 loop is CASSVGALKDNSPLHF. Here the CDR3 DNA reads TGTGCCAGCAGCGTAGGGGCATTGAAAGATAATTCACCCCTCCACTTT. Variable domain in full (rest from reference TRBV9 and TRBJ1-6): DSGVTQTPKHLITATGQRVTLRCSPRSGDLSVYWYQQSLDQGLQFLIQYYNGEERAKGNILERFSAQQFPDLHSELNLSSLELGDSALYFCASSVGALKDNSPLHFGNGTRLTVT.

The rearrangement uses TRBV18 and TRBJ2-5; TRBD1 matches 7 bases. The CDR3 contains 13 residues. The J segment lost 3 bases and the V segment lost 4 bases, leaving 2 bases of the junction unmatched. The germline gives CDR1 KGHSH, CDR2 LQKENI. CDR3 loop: CASSQGTEETQYF. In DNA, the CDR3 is TGTGCCAGCTCACAGGGGACAGAAGAGACCCAGTACTTC.

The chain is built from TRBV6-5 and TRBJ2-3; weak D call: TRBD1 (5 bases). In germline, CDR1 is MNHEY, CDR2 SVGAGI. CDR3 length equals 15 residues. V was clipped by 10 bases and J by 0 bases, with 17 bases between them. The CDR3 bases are TGTGCCACGTGCAGGGCCGGTTTTAGCACAGATACGCAGTATTTT. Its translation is CATCRAGFSTDTQYF.

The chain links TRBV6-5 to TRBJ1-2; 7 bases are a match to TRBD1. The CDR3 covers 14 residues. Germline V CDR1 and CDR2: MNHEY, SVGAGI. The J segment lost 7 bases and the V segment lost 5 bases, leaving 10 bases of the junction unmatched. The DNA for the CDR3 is TGTGCCAGCAGTAGACGACAGGGACTCCGTGGCTACACCTTC. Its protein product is CASSRRQGLRGYTF.

Written as DNA, the CDR3 is TGTGCCAGCAGCCAAGATCTTGGCGGGCTAGCGGGGTCGGTGGAGACCCAGTACTTC. Translating it yields CASSQDLGGLAGSVETQYF. The chain is built from TRBV3-1 (or the pseudogene TRBV3-2) and TRBJ2-5, with 9 nucleotides matching TRBD2. The V and J ends lost 0 bases and 5 bases, in that order; junction bases with no gene match: 16. CDR1 and CDR2 from the germline V gene are LGHDT and YNNKEL (reference sequence). The length of the CDR3 is 19 residues.

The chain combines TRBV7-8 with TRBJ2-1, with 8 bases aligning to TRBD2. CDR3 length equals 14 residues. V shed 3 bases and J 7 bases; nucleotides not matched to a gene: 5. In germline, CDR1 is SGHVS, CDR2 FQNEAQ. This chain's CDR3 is CASSFREGPNEQFF. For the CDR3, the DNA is TGTGCCAGCAGCTTCCGGGAGGGTCCAAATGAGCAGTTCTTC.

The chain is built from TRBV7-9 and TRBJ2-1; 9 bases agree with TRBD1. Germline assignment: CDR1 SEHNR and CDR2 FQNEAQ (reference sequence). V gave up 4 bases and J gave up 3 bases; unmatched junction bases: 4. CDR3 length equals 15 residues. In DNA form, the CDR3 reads TGTGCCAGCAGCTACCGGGACAGGGACTACAATGAGCAGTTCTTC. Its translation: CASSYRDRDYNEQFF.

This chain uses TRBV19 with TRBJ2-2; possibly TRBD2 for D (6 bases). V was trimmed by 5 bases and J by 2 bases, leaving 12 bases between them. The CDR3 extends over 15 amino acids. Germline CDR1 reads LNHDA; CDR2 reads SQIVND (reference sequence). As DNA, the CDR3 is TGTGCCAGTAGTCGTAGCGGTACAAACACCGGGGAGCTGTTTTTT. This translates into CASSRSGTNTGELFF.

The CDR3 sequence is CASSGQSNTGELFF. CDR3 coding DNA: TGTGCCAGCAGTGGGCAGTCGAACACCGGGGAGCTGTTTTTT. This chain links TRBV27 with TRBJ2-2; D is undetermined. Germline loops: CDR1 MNHEY, CDR2 SMNVEV (reference sequence). Trimming removed 5 bases at V and 0 bases at J, with 7 bases between. CDR3 length: 14 residues.

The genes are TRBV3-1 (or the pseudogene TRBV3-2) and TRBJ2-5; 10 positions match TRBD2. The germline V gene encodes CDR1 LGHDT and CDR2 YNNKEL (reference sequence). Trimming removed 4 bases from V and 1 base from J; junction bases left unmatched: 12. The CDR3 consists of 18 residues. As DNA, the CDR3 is TGTGCCAGCAGCCCCCAGACTAGCGGGTACCTGCCCCAAGAGACCCAGTACTTC. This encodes CASSPQTSGYLPQETQYF.

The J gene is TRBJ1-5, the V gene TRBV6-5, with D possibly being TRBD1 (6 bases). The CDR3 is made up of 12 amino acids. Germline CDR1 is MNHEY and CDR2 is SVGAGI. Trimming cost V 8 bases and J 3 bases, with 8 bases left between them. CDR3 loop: CASQGYNQPQHF. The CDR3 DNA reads TGTGCCAGCCAGGGGTACAATCAGCCCCAGCATTTT.

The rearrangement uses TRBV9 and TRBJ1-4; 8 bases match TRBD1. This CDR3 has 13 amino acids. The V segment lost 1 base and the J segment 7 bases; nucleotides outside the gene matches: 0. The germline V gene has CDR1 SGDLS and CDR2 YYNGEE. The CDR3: CASSVTGGEKLFF. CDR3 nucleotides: TGTGCCAGCAGCGTAACAGGGGGTGAAAAACTGTTTTTT.

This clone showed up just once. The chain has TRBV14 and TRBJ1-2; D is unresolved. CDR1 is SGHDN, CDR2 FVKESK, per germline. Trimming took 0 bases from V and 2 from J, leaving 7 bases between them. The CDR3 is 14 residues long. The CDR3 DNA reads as TGTGCCAGCAGCCAAGACCGAGGGAACTATGGCTACACCTTC. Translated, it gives CASSQDRGNYGYTF.

The CDR3 sequence: CASSGTSGIFANGELFF. The CDR3 nucleotides are TGTGCCAGCAGCGGGACTAGCGGGATATTTGCTAACGGGGAGCTGTTTTTT. The genes are TRBV5-8 and TRBJ2-2; 13 bases are a match to TRBD2. Trimming at V came to 4 bases and at J to 7 bases, leaving 10 bases not matched to a gene. Germline V gives CDR1 SGHTS, CDR2 YDEGEE. The CDR3 has 17 residues.

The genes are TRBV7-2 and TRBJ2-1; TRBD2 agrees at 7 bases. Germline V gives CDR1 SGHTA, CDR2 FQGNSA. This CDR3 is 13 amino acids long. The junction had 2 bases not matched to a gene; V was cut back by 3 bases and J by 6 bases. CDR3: CASSFTSVNEQFF. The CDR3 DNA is TGTGCCAGCAGCTTTACTAGCGTCAATGAGCAGTTCTTC.

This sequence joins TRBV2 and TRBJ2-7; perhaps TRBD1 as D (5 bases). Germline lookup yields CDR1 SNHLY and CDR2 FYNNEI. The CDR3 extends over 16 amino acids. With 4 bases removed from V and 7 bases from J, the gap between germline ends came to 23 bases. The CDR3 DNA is TGTGCCAGCAGTGTCGTCCAGGGCGTAAATTTGGGGGAGCAGTACTTC. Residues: CASSVVQGVNLGEQYF.

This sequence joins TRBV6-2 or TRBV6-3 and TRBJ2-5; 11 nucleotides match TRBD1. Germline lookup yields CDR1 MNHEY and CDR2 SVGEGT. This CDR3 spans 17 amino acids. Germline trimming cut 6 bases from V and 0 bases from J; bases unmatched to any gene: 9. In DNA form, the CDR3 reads TGTGCCAGCAGCGAGACCCGGGACAGGGGGTACCAAGAGACCCAGTACTTC. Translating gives CASSETRDRGYQETQYF.

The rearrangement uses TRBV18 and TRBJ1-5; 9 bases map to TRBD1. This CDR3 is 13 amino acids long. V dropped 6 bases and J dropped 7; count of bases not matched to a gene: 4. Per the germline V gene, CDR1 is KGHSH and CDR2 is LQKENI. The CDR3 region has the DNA TGTGCCAGCTCTCCCACAGGGGGCCAGCCCCAGCATTTT. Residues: CASSPTGGQPQHF. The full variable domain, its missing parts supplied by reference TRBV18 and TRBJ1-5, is NAGVMQNPRHLVRRRGQEARLRCSPMKGHSHVYWYRQLPEEGLKFMVYLQKENIIDESGMPKERFSAEFPKEGPSILRIQQVVRGDSAAYFCASSPTGGQPQHFGDGTRLSIL.

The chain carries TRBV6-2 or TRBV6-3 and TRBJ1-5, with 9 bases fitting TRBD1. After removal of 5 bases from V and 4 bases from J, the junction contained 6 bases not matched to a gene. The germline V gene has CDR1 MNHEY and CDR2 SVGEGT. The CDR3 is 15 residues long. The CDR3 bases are TGTGCCAGCAGTAGGGACAGGGTGGCAAATCAGCCCCAGCATTTT. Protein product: CASSRDRVANQPQHF.